This T cell receptor (beta chain) derives from a study of immune evolution from preneoplasia to lung adenocarcinoma (dated by TCRdb to the early 2020s). Some background on the complete study: The study used immune gene expression, TCR sequencing and multiplex immunofluorescence to profile the immune contexture of lung adenocarcinoma precursors and invasive adenocarcinoma. The sample size depended on which specimens were available, not on a prior power calculation. The immune data were combined with whole exome sequencing and methylation data from the same cohort of nodules. Resected precursor lesions (AAH, AIS, MIA) and invasive adenocarcinomas were compared against paired morphologically normal lung tissue. POLYSOLVER was used to infer Class I HLA alleles from exome data, while LOHHLA was used to detect allele-specific HLA loss. The overall cohort was made up of fewer than 70 patients with pulmonary nodules who had surgical resection. A total of about 56 patients contributed TCR sequencing data. The study reported that about 100 samples were used for TCR sequencing. Paper-wide results and their limitations: Normal lung had the highest top T cell clone frequencies, which appeared to decline progressively from AAH through AIS, MIA and invasive adenocarcinoma. Because all patients were from Japan and China, applicability to Western populations was uncertain. The findings reflected association rather than direct causation, and larger cohorts with long-term follow-up and longitudinal biopsies were considered necessary. Normal lung showed the highest clonality, whereas later-stage lesions appeared to have higher T cell density and diversity but lower clonality.

Using the immunoSEQ hsTCRbeta Kit, TCR beta CDR3 regions were sequenced from DNA. In the paper's pipeline: TCR sequencing data were analysed with the ImmunoSEQ Analyzer. T cell clonality was defined as 1 minus Pielou's evenness, as computed on productive rearrangements. To measure T cell diversity, the inverse Simpson index was applied to productive templates. T cell density was TCR beta template counts normalized to usable DNA, estimated by amplifying and sequencing housekeeping genes. Two-sided Kruskal-Wallis tests were used to compare TCR metrics across histologic stages. In TCRdb, the immuneACCESS table is reduced to in-frame sequences with V and J assigned. These tables do not hold every clone; where another copy was compared, an unresolved V gene accounts for under half, and the others remain unexplained. Clonal size and the V and J genes are those of that table, whereas D and trimming came from the DNA. This sample holds 8,800 or so clones; more than 75% were observed only once. The ten top clones hold more than 5.5% of the sample.

As to this clone: Its specific antigen is unknown. It has no much larger one-base neighbor in the sample; base qualities were not kept.

Patients underwent resection in Japan or China between the mid-2010s and the late 2010s. Two lung cancer pathologists independently confirmed the histologic diagnosis of each case on H&E slides. FFPE tissue was used for DNA isolation with the AllPrep DNA/RNA FFPE Kit. The germline ends are 17 bases apart after V is trimmed by 7 bases and J by 5 bases. CDR1 and CDR2, looked up from the germline V gene, are MDHEN and SYDVKM. Reading from cysteine to phenylalanine, the CDR3 counts 15 amino acids. Only the CDR3 DNA is retained, 45 bases long and in frame from the first base. The chain joins TRBV28 to TRBJ1-4; the D gene is possibly TRBD1, with 5 bases matching. The sequence was obtained from a person between 65 and 79 years old with lung adenocarcinoma. The sequenced sample was FFPE adjacent normal lung tissue. The DNA sequence is given as TGTGCCAGCAACTCTGGGGGGGGTCGGAATGAAAAACTGTTTTTT. The translation is CASNSGGGRNEKLFF.